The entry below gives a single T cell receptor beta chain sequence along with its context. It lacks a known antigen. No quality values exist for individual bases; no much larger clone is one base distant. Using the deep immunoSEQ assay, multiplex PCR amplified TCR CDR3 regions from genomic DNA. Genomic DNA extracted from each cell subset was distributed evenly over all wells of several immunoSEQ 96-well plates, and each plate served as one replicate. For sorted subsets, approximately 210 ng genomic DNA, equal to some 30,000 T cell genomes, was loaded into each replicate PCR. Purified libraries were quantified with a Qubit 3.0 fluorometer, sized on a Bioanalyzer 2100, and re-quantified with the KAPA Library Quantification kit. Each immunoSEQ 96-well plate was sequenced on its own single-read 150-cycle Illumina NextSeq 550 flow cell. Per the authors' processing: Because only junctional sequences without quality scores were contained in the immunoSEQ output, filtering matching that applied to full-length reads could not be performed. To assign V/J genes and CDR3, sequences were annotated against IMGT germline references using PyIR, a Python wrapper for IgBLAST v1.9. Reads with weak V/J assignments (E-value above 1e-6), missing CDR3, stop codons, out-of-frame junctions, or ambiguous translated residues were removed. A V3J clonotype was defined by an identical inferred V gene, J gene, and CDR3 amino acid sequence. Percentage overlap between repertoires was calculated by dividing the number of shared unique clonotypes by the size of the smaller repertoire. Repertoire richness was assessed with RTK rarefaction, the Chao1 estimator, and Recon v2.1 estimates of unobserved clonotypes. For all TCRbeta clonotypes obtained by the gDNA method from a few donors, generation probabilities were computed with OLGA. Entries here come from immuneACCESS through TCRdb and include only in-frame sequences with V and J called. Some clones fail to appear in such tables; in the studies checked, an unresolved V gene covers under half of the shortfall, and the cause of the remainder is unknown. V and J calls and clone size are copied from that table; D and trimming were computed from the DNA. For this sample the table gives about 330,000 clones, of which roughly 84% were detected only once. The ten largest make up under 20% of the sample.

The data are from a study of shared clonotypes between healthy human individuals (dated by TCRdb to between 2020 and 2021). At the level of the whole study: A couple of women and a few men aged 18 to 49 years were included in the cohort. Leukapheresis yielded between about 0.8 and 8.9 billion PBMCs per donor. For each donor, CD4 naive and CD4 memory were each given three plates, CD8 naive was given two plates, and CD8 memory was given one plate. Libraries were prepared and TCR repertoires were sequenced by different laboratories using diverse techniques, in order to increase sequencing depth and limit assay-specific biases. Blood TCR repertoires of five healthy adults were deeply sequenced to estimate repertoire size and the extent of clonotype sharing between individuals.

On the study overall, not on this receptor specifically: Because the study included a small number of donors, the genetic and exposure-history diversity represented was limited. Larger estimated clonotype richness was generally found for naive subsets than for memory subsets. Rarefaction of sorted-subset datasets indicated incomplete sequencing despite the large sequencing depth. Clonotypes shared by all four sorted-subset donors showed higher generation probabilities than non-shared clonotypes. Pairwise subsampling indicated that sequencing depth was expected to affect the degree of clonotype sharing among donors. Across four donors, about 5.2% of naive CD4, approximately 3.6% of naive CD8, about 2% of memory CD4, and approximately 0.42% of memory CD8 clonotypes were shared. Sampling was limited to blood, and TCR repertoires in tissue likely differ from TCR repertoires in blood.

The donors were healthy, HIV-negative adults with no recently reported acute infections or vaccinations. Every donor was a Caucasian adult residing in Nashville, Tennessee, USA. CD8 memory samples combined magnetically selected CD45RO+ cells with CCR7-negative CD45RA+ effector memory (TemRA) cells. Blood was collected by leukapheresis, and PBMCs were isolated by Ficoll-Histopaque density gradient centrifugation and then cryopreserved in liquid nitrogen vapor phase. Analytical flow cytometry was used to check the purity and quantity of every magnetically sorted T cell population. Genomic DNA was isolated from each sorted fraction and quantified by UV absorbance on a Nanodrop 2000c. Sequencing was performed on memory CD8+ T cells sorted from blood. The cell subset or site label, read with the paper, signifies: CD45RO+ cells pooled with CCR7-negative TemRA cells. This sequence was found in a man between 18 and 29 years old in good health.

Read as DNA, the sequence is TGTGCCAGCAGTTGGCGGGAGGGATACAATGAGCAGTTCTTC. It translates as CASSWREGYNEQFF. The sequence is built from TRBV6-5 and TRBJ2-1, and 9 junction bases match TRBD2. The CDR3 sequence holds 14 residues, the cysteine and phenylalanine included. Only the CDR3 portion is preserved as DNA: 42 bases, with reading frame beginning at the first base. The germline V gene provides CDR1 MNHEY and CDR2 SVGAGI. The V end gives up 4 bases and the J end 4 bases, leaving 2 bases in the junction not matched to a gene.